The T cell receptor beta chain under discussion was sequenced for a study of patients and donors after allogeneic stem cell transplantation. Germline trimming cut 8 bases from V and 6 bases from J; bases unmatched to any gene: 6. The CDR3 length is 13 residues. In TCRdb, the RT-PCR reads were re-called with MiXCR into one record per CDR3 protein. The sample has approximately 430,000 distinct CDR3 sequences; 16% are singletons. The sequencing sample was made of blood, either unsorted or a sorted T cell fraction (not recorded which). The TCR was taken from a human donor who was either an allogeneic HSCT recipient or a stem cell or donor lymphocyte infusion donor (not recorded which). It is not recorded whose cells these are; they may come from a transplant donor. The chain couples TRBV12-3 or TRBV12-4 to TRBJ2-2; 7 nucleotides match TRBD1. In nucleotides, the CDR3 is TGTGCCAGCTGGGACAGAGGGGCCGGGGAGCTGTTTTTT. This translates into CASWDRGAGELFF.